Listed here is a single T cell receptor (beta chain). Profiled with immunoSEQ multiplex PCR; TCRdb holds only in-frame clones, not every one. This sample yields 120,000 or so clones, of which about 93% are seen a single time; about 2.6% belongs to the top ten. This sample stems from a study of control samples from healthy donors and cancer patients. The CDR3 consists of 15 residues. V lost 3 bases and J lost 0, with 11 bases in between. Germline CDR1 LGHNA, CDR2 YSLEER. The sequencing sample was made of blood. The receptor's source is a man younger than 35 in good health. The V call is TRBV4-3, the J call TRBJ1-1; D is unclear. CDR3 sequence: CASSQDTGLNTEAFF. The CDR3 DNA sequence: TGCGCCAGCAGCCAGGATACGGGCCTGAACACTGAAGCTTTCTTT.